This passage covers 13 T cell receptor beta chains from one sample sequenced in a study of blood T cell repertoires in COVID-19. TCRdb's table, derived via immunoSEQ multiplex PCR, lists solely in-frame clones and lacks some. The profile covers around 81,000 clones, with approximately 80% appearing a single time and under 3.5% taken by the ten largest. The specimen sequenced was peripheral blood. Receptor source: a man aged 45-60 years with acute or convalescent COVID-19.

The J gene is TRBJ1-6, the V gene TRBV15, with D possibly TRBD1 on 6 matching bases. Trimming left V 8 bases short and J 7 bases short, with 15 bases between. CDR3 length: 14 residues. The germline V gene encodes CDR1 LNHNV and CDR2 YYDKDF (reference sequence). The CDR3 nucleotides read TGTGCCACCGGGGGGGGACATGAAAATTCACCCCTCCACTTT. Residues: CATGGGHENSPLHF.

This clone was recorded only once. The gene calls are TRBV5-4 and TRBJ2-3; D gene unclear. V was clipped by 2 bases and J by 0 bases, with 10 bases between them. This CDR3 has 15 residues. Germline CDR1 SGHNT, CDR2 YYREEE (reference sequence). CDR3 region: CASSFIDSSTDTQYF. The CDR3 region has the DNA TGTGCCAGCAGCTTTATAGATTCTAGCACAGATACGCAGTATTTT. Supplemented by reference TRBV5-4 and TRBJ2-3, the full variable domain reads ETGVTQSPTHLIKTRGQQVTLRCSSQSGHNTVSWYQQALGQGPQFIFQYYREEENGRGNFPPRFSGLQFPNYSSELNVNALELDDSALYLCASSFIDSSTDTQYFGPGTRLTVL.

The chain uses TRBV11-3 and TRBJ2-3, with TRBD1 matching over 8 bases. CDR3 length: 17 amino acids. From germline, CDR1 is SGHNT and CDR2 YENEEA. V lost 1 base, J lost 1 base, and 7 bases stayed unmatched. The CDR3 DNA follows: TGTGCCAGCAGCTTAGGTGGACAGGGAGTTGGCACAGATACGCAGTATTTT. Translation: CASSLGGQGVGTDTQYF.

The rearrangement uses TRBV28 and TRBJ2-2; 8 positions match TRBD2. V shed 6 bases and J 5 bases; nucleotides not matched to a gene: 5. The germline V gene encodes CDR1 MDHEN and CDR2 SYDVKM. CDR3 length: 14 residues. CDR3 in amino acids: CASRSGSGTGELFF. The CDR3 DNA reads TGTGCCAGCAGGAGCGGGAGTGGAACCGGGGAGCTGTTTTTT.

For the CDR3, the DNA is TGTGCCAGCACCACATCGGGGGGTGAGACCCAGTACTTC. Protein product: CASTTSGGETQYF. V is TRBV12-3 or TRBV12-4 and J is TRBJ2-5; 7 bases are a match to TRBD2. The CDR3 loop spans 13 amino acids. The V segment lost 7 bases and the J segment 5 bases; nucleotides outside the gene matches: 7.

The chain links TRBV5-4 to TRBJ2-2; 8 bases fit TRBD2. Trimming removed 3 bases from V and 1 base from J; junction bases left unmatched: 2. The germline V gene encodes CDR1 SGHNT and CDR2 YYREEE (reference sequence). CDR3 length: 15 amino acids. The CDR3 here is CASSSGLGNTGELFF. The CDR3 nucleotides read TGTGCCAGCAGCTCGGGACTAGGGAACACCGGGGAGCTGTTTTTT.

This sequence joins TRBV7-6 and TRBJ2-3; 12 positions agree with TRBD2. Germline CDR1 reads SGHVS; CDR2 reads FNYEAQ. The CDR3 is made up of 15 amino acids. The V and J ends lost 6 bases and 4 bases, in that order; junction bases with no gene match: 5. The CDR3: CASRKTSGGADTQYF. The CDR3 nucleotides read TGTGCCAGCAGAAAGACTAGCGGGGGCGCAGATACGCAGTATTTT.

This clone was seen a few times. The V call is TRBV29-1, the J call TRBJ1-2; weak D call: TRBD1 (6 bases). Germline lookup yields CDR1 SQVTM and CDR2 ANQGSEA. The CDR3 has 16 residues. V lost 0 bases and J lost 2, with 16 bases in between. This CDR3 reads CSVEDHTGNMNYGYTF. DNA for the CDR3: TGCAGCGTTGAAGATCATACAGGGAATATGAACTATGGCTACACCTTC.

The chain combines TRBV3-1 (or the pseudogene TRBV3-2) with TRBJ1-1, with D maybe TRBD1 (5 bases). Germline CDR1 is LGHDT and CDR2 is YNNKEL (reference sequence). Trimming pared 3 bases from V and 9 bases from J, leaving 14 bases between. CDR3 length equals 13 residues. CDR3 amino acids: CASSHSVGAQAFF. CDR3 DNA sequence: TGTGCCAGCAGCCATTCCGTAGGGGCCCAAGCTTTCTTT.

The chain recombines TRBV19 with TRBJ2-3; 11 nucleotides align to TRBD2. The length of the CDR3 is 16 residues. V lost 3 bases and J lost 4; bases outside the gene matches: 6. The germline V gene has CDR1 LNHDA and CDR2 SQIVND (reference sequence). The CDR3 bases are TGTGCCAGTAGTATGCTAGCGGGGGGTTTGGCAGATACGCAGTATTTT. This translates into CASSMLAGGLADTQYF.

The chain is built from TRBV4-3 and TRBJ2-5; D ambiguous. Deletions cut 0 bases from V and 5 bases from J, with 7 bases between. The CDR3 covers 13 residues. Germline lookup yields CDR1 LGHNA and CDR2 YSLEER. CDR3 protein: CASSQDLRETQYF. The CDR3 coding sequence is TGCGCCAGCAGCCAAGATCTACGGGAGACCCAGTACTTC.

The chain recombines TRBV6-2 or TRBV6-3 with TRBJ1-5, with D possibly being TRBD1 (5 bases). Trimming shortened V by 6 bases and J by 7 bases, and 25 bases separated the two germline ends. Germline CDR1 reads MNHEY; CDR2 reads SVGEGT. The length of the CDR3 is 17 residues. The CDR3 DNA reads as TGTGCCAGCAGCCTTAAATGGGGCAGGGAAGTTGGACAGCCCCAGCATTTT. Translating it yields CASSLKWGREVGQPQHF.

This chain joins TRBV10-3 and TRBJ2-1; D unclear. The CDR3 covers 13 residues. The ends were cut back, 3 bases at V and 6 bases at J, with 9 bases in the middle. From germline, CDR1 is ENHRY and CDR2 SYGVKD. CDR3 DNA sequence: TGTGCCATCAGTGACCAAAACGGCAATGAGCAGTTCTTC. Its translation: CAISDQNGNEQFF.